This T cell receptor (beta chain) was profiled in a study of spatial heterogeneity in lung cancer. Study observations and caveats: Blood carried ubiquitous expanded tumor TCRs more at resection than follow-up.

Ten or more counts support this clonotype. Its cognate antigen is unknown. TCRdb redid the calling of the 5' RACE reads with MiXCR, one entry per CDR3 protein. Of some 80,000 distinct CDR3 sequences listed, 8% are singletons. CDR3 size: 15 residues. Trimming removed 3 bases at V and 4 bases at J, with 14 bases between. Germline loops: CDR1 SGHAT, CDR2 FQNNGV. Time point indicated: sample taken at primary tumor resection. This chain joins TRBV11-2 and TRBJ2-3, with TRBD2 as a possible D gene (5 bases). The sequence was obtained from a male donor with early-stage non-small cell lung cancer. Sequences were derived from PBMCs, sampled at surgery. The CDR3 nucleotides read TGTGCCAGCAGCTTGGGTCCTAGCTCGGCAGATACGCAGTATTTT. Its translation is CASSLGPSSADTQYF.